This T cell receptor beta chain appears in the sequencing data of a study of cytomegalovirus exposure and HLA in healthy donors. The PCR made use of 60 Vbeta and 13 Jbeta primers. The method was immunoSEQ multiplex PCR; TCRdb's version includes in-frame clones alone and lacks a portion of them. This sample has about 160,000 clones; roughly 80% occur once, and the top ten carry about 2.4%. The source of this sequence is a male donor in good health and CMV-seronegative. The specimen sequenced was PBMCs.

DNA of the CDR3: TGTGCCAGCAGCTTAGCGCTAGGTGAAAAACTGTTTTTT. Amino acids: CASSLALGEKLFF. This chain links TRBV7-8 with TRBJ1-4; no reliable D call. Germline V gene data show CDR1 as SGHVS and CDR2 as FQNEAQ. The CDR3 has 13 amino acids. V was pared by 0 bases and J by 7 bases, with 6 bases between.